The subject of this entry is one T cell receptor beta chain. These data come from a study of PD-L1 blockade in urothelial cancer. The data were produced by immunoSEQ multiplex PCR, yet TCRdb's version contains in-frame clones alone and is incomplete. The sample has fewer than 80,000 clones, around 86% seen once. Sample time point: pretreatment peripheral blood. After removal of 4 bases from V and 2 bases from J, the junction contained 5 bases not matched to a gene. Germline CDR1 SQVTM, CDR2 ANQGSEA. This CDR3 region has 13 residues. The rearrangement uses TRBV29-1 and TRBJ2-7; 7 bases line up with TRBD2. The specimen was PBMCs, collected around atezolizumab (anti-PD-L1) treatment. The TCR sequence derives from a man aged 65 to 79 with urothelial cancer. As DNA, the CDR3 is TGCAGCGTTGGGGAGGGTGGGACCTACGAGCAGTACTTC. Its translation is CSVGEGGTYEQYF.